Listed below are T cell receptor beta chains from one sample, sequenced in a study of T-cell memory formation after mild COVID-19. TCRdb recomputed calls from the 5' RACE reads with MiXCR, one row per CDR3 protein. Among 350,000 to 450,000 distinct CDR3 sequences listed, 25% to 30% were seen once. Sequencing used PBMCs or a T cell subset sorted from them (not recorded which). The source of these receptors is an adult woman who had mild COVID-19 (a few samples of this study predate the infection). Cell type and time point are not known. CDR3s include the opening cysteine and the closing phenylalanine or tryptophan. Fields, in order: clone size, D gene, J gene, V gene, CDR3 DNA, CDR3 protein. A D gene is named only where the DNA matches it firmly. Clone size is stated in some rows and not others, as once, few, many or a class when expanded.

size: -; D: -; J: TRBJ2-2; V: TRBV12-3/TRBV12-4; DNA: TGTGCCAGCAGCCGCCGATCTTCAACCGGGGAGCTGTTTTTT; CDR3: CASSRRSSTGELFF
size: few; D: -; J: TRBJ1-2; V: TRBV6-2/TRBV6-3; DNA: TGTGCCACGGCTTGGGGGGATGGCTACACCTTC; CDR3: CATAWGDGYTF
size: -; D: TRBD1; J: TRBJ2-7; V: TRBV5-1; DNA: TGCGCCAGCAGCTCTCTAGGGGGCTCAACATCCTACGAGCAGTACTTC; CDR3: CASSSLGGSTSYEQYF
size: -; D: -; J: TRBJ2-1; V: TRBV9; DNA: TGTGCCAGCAGCCGACCTCCCCCGGCGGACAATGAGCAGTTCTTC; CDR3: CASSRPPPADNEQFF
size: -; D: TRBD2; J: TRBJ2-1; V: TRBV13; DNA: TGTGCCAGCAGCCACACTAGCGGGGCCTACAATGAGCAGTTCTTC; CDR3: CASSHTSGAYNEQFF
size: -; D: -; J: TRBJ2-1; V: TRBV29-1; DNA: TGCAGCGTTGAAGGGACGGATCGACCCAATGAGCAGTTCTTC; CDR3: CSVEGTDRPNEQFF
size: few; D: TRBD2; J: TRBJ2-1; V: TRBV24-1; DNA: TGTGCCACCAGTGAAGGACTAGCGGGATTTGAGCAGTTCTTC; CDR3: CATSEGLAGFEQFF
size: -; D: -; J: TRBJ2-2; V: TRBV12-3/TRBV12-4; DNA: TGTGCCAGCAGTTTAAGTCAGCGAGGGACCGGGGAGCTGTTTTTT; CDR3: CASSLSQRGTGELFF
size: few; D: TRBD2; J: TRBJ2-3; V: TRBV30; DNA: TGTGCCTGGACGGTCGGGGGGGCAGGAGATACGCAGTATTTT; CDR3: CAWTVGGAGDTQYF
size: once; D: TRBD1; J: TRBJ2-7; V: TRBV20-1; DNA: TGCAGTGCTAGAGGGACAGGGGTCGAGCAGTACTTC; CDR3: CSARGTGVEQYF
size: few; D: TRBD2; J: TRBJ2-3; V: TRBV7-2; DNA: TGTGCCAGCAGCTTTCTAGCGGGTCCGGCAACGGATACGCAGTATTTT; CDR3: CASSFLAGPATDTQYF
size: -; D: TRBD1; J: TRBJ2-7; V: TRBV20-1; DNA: TGCAGTGCTCCACAGGGGGCGGGGGAGCAGTACTTC; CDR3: CSAPQGAGEQYF
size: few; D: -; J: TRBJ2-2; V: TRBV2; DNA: TGTGCCTCAAGGGGGTCGGTAACCGGGGAGCTGTTTTTT; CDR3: CASRGSVTGELFF
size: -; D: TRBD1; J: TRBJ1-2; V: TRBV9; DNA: TGTGCCAGCAACAGAGCAGGGGGCGACTACACCTTC; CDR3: CASNRAGGDYTF
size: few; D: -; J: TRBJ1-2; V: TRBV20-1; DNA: TGCAGTGCCGGTGAGAAAGGTGGCTACACCTTC; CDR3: CSAGEKGGYTF
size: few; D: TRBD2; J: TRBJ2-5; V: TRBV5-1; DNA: TGCGCCAGCAGCTTGGTCCCTAGCGGGAGCCCGGCTCAAGAGACCCAGTACTTC; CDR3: CASSLVPSGSPAQETQYF
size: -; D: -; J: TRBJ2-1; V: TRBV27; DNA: TGTGCCAGCAGCCTAGGGTATCGGTCCGAGCAGTTCTTC; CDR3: CASSLGYRSEQFF
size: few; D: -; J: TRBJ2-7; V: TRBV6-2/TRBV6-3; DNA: TGTGCCAGCAGATCCTACCCCTACGAGCAGTACTTC; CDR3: CASRSYPYEQYF
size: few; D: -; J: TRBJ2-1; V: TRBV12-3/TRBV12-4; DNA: TGTGCCAGCAGTTTGTCGGGAATGGGTGAGCAGTTCTTC; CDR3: CASSLSGMGEQFF
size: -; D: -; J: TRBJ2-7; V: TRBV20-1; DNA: TGCAGTGCTAGACCCGGTGGGGGTCCCTACGAGCAGTACTTC; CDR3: CSARPGGGPYEQYF
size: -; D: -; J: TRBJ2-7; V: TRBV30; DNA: TGTGCCTGGAGTGTTAGCGGACCTTCCCACGAGCAGTACTTC; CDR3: CAWSVSGPSHEQYF
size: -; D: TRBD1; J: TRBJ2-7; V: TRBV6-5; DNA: TGTGCCAGCAGGGATGGGACAGCCTCAACCTACGAGCAGTACTTC; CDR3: CASRDGTASTYEQYF
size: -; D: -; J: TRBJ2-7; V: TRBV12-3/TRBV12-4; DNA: TGTGCCAGCAGGGTGGGGGCCGGGAGCTACGAGCAGTACTTC; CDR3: CASRVGAGSYEQYF
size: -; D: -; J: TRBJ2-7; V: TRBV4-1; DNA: TGCGCCAGCAGCCCAGCTCCGGCCTACGAGCAGTACTTC; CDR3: CASSPAPAYEQYF
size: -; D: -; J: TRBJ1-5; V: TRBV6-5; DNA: TGTGCCAGCAGTTACTCCAGGGCGCGAGATCAGCCCCAGCATTTT; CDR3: CASSYSRARDQPQHF
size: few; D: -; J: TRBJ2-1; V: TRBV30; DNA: TGTGCCTGGAGTACCAAGTTTCATGAGCAGTTCTTC; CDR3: CAWSTKFHEQFF
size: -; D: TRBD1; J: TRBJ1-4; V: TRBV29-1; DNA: TGCAGCGTCGTTTGGACAGGGAGGGGGTATGGAAAACTGTTTTTT; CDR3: CSVVWTGRGYGKLFF
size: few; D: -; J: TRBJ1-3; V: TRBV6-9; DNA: TGTGCCTCTCGGGGTGACTTACCAGCTGGAAACACCATATATTTT; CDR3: CASRGDLPAGNTIYF
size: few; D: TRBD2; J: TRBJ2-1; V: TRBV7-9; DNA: TGTGCCAGCAGCTTAAGACTAGCGGGAATCGCCCGCAATGAGCAGTTCTTC; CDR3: CASSLRLAGIARNEQFF
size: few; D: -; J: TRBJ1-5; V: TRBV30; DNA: TGTGCCTGGAGTAGGTTTGAGAATCAGCCCCAGCATTTT; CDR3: CAWSRFENQPQHF
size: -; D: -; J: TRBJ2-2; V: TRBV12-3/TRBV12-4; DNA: TGTGCCAGCAGCCCGATGGGGAGCGGGTCCGGGGAGCTGTTTTTT; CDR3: CASSPMGSGSGELFF
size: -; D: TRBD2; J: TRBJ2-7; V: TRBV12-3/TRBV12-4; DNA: TGTGCCAGCAGCCCGAGAAGCGGGAGCTCCTACGAGCAGTACTTC; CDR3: CASSPRSGSSYEQYF
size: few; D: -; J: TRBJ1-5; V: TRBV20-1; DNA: TGCAGTGCTACAAAAGGTCAGCCCCAGCATTTT; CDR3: CSATKGQPQHF
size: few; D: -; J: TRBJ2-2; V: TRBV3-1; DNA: TGTGCCAGCAGCCAGCGGGCTAGAGGGTACACCGGGGAGCTGTTTTTT; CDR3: CASSQRARGYTGELFF
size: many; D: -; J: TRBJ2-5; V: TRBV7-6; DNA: TGTGCCAGCAGTTTTTCGTCGGAGACCCAGTACTTC; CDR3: CASSFSSETQYF
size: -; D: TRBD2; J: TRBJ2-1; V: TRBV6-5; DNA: TGTGCCAGCAGCCCGGGCGGGGGGATCGTCTACAATGAGCAGTTCTTC; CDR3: CASSPGGGIVYNEQFF
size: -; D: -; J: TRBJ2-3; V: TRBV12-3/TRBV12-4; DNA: TGTGCCAGCAGTTTGGGGACCATGATGGGCCCAGATACGCAGTATTTT; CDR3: CASSLGTMMGPDTQYF
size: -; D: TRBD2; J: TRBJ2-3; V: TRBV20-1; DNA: TGCAGTGCTAGCCTAGCGGGAGCTTTACCAGATACGCAGTATTTT; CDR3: CSASLAGALPDTQYF
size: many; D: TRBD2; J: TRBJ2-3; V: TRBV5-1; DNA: TGCGCCAGCAGCGAGCTAGCGGGCAGCACAGATACGCAGTATTTT; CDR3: CASSELAGSTDTQYF
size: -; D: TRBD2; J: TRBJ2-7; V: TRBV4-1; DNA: TGCGCCAGCAGTCCTACTAGCGGGGGATCCTACGAGCAGTACTTC; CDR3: CASSPTSGGSYEQYF
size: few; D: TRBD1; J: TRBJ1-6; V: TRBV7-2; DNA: TGTGCCAGCAGCTTGGGGACAGCCAAACAATCACCCCTCCACTTT; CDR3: CASSLGTAKQSPLHF
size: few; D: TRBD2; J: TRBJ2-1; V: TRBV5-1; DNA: TGCGCCAGCAGCTTGGTACTAGCGTACAATGAGCAGTTCTTC; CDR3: CASSLVLAYNEQFF
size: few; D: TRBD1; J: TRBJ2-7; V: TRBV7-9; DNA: TGTGCCAGCAGCCGTGGGGGGACAGGGGTTTTCGAGCAGTACTTC; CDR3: CASSRGGTGVFEQYF
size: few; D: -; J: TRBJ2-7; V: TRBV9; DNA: TGTGCCAGCAGCGTAGGAAGTAGCGGCTACGAGCAGTACTTC; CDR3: CASSVGSSGYEQYF
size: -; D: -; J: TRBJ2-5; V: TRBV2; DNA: TGTGCCAGCCTCCGGGACTCGACGGAGGTGACCCAGTACTTC; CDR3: CASLRDSTEVTQYF
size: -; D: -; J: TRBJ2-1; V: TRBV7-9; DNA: TGTGCCAGCAGCTTAGCGTTAAGACTAGGAACCAGTGAGCAGTTCTTC; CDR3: CASSLALRLGTSEQFF